This is a list of T cell receptor beta chains from one sample in a study of T cell clonotyping in hematopoietic cell transplantation. Some clones are missing from TCRdb's copy, which holds only in-frame ones; the method was immunoSEQ multiplex PCR. Among roughly 48,000 clones listed, roughly 80% were seen once. Specimen: peripheral blood mononuclear cells, collected before stem cell transplant. The origin of the receptors is a man aged 60 to 75 with myelodysplastic syndrome. Some clones in this sample may be carry-over from other donors' samples. Each CDR3 is given with its conserved first and last residue. D genes are given only for firm matches. For some rows the clone size is stated as once, few or many, or as a class when expanded; others skip it.

v_gene	abundance	j_gene	d_gene	CDR3aa	CDR3nt
TRBV5-8	.	TRBJ1-2	.	CASRIFGGQNYGYTF	TGTGCCAGCAGAATTTTTGGGGGGCAGAACTATGGCTACACCTTC
TRBV7-9	once	TRBJ2-5	TRBD2	CASSSRLAAQETQYF	TGTGCCAGCAGCTCCCGACTAGCGGCCCAAGAGACCCAGTACTTC
TRBV6-5	.	TRBJ2-1	.	CASSVIGSTYNEQFF	TGTGCCAGCAGCGTGATTGGATCTACCTACAATGAGCAGTTCTTC
TRBV4-3	.	TRBJ2-7	.	CASSQDRGLIYEQYF	TGCGCCAGCAGCCAAGATAGAGGCCTCATCTACGAGCAGTACTTC
TRBV5-4	once	TRBJ1-6	TRBD1	CASSLGGTAGSSPLHF	TGTGCCAGCAGCTTGGGGGGGACAGCCGGGAGTTCACCCCTCCACTTT
TRBV19	.	TRBJ1-1	.	CASTPYRGGRTEAFF	TGTGCCAGTACCCCGTATCGAGGGGGTCGCACTGAAGCTTTCTTT
TRBV29-1	.	TRBJ2-2	.	CSVGIGGNTGELFF	TGCAGCGTTGGAATTGGGGGGAACACCGGGGAGCTGTTTTTT
TRBV7-2	.	TRBJ1-2	.	CASSLERVSGYTF	TGTGCCAGCAGCTTAGAACGGGTCAGCGGCTACACCTTC
TRBV4-2	.	TRBJ2-3	.	CASSQRGAREDTQYF	TGTGCCAGCAGCCAAAGGGGGGCCCGGGAAGATACGCAGTATTTT
TRBV4-3	.	TRBJ2-7	.	CASSQVVGASYEQYF	TGCGCCAGCAGCCAAGTAGTAGGGGCATCCTACGAGCAGTACTTC
TRBV14	few	TRBJ2-3	TRBD2	CASSQRGGGWTDTQYF	TGTGCCAGCAGCCAGCGTGGCGGGGGGTGGACAGATACGCAGTATTTT
TRBV6-5	once	TRBJ1-2	.	CASSYGPVLAGYTF	TGTGCCAGCAGTTACGGTCCGGTTTTGGCTGGCTACACCTTC
TRBV2	.	TRBJ2-7	TRBD2	CASTESGVPYEQYF	TGTGCCAGCACCGAAAGCGGGGTACCCTACGAGCAATACTTC
TRBV27	.	TRBJ1-1	TRBD1	CASSLTGGNTEAFF	TGTGCCAGCAGTTTAACAGGGGGCAACACTGAAGCTTTCTTT
TRBV27	once	TRBJ1-2	TRBD1	CASSVRTGSGGYTF	TGTGCCAGCAGTGTCCGGACAGGGTCTGGTGGCTACACCTTC
TRBV9	.	TRBJ2-7	.	CASSECHEQYF	TGTGCCAGCAGCGAGTGTCACGAGCAGTACTTC
TRBV7-9	.	TRBJ2-7	TRBD1	CASSPRWRQGLYEQYF	TGTGCCAGCAGCCCTAGATGGCGACAGGGGCTTTACGAGCAGTACTTC
TRBV30	.	TRBJ1-2	.	CAWSRVDYGYTF	TGTGCCTGGTCCAGGGTTGACTATGGCTACACCTTC
TRBV29-1	.	TRBJ2-7	TRBD1	CSARQGAYEQYF	TGCAGCGCACGACAGGGAGCCTACGAGCAGTACTTC
TRBV4-3	.	TRBJ1-1	.	CASSRGQNEAFF	TGCGCCAGCAGCCGCGGACAGAATGAAGCTTTCTTT
TRBV7-2	once	TRBJ1-1	TRBD1	CASSLDPTGTTEAFF	TGTGCCAGCAGCTTGGACCCGACAGGGACCACTGAAGCTTTCTTT
TRBV27	.	TRBJ1-2	.	CASSSAGWNYGYTF	TGTGCCAGCAGTTCGGCAGGGTGGAACTATGGCTACACCTTC
TRBV30	.	TRBJ1-6	.	CAWSEGTSHSPLHF	TGTGCCTGGAGTGAAGGGACCTCGCATTCACCCCTCCACTTT
TRBV6-6	once	TRBJ1-5	TRBD1	CASSLGQGSQPQHF	TGTGCCAGCAGTCTCGGACAGGGTAGTCAGCCCCAGCATTTT
TRBV5-6	.	TRBJ1-2	.	CASSLVDNWGNYGYTF	TGTGCCAGCAGCTTGGTAGACAATTGGGGTAACTATGGCTACACCTTC
TRBV6-5	.	TRBJ2-1	TRBD2	CASSPLGGINEQFF	TGTGCCAGCAGCCCACTGGGGGGGATCAATGAGCAGTTCTTC
TRBV5-6	.	TRBJ2-1	TRBD2	CASSFLAGGRYNEQFF	TGTGCCAGCAGCTTTCTAGCGGGGGGGCGTTACAATGAGCAGTTCTTC
TRBV5-6	.	TRBJ2-2	.	CASNLYREANTGELFF	TGTGCCAGCAACCTCTACAGGGAAGCGAACACCGGGGAGCTGTTTTTT
TRBV6-1	medium-sized	TRBJ1-1	.	CASSEGGLNTEAFF	TGTGCCAGCAGTGAAGGGGGCCTAAACACTGAAGCTTTCTTT
TRBV27	few	TRBJ1-4	TRBD1	CASTSGTGREKLFF	TGTGCCAGCACCTCCGGGACAGGGCGGGAAAAACTGTTTTTT
TRBV7-9	few	TRBJ1-2	.	CASSLGVGKEDYGYTF	TGTGCCAGCAGCTTAGGAGTTGGGAAGGAGGACTATGGCTACACCTTC
TRBV7-8	.	TRBJ2-6	.	CASSLRGGGANVLTF	TGTGCCAGCAGCTTAAGGGGCGGAGGGGCCAACGTCCTGACTTTC
TRBV9	.	TRBJ1-1	.	CASSVAGMNTEAFF	TGTGCCAGCAGCGTAGCTGGCATGAACACTGAAGCTTTCTTT
TRBV28	.	TRBJ2-2	TRBD1	CASVSAGTGYGELFF	TGTGCCAGCGTATCAGCCGGGACAGGGTATGGGGAGCTGTTTTTT
TRBV6-5	.	TRBJ1-1	.	CASMNQGGLGEAFF	TGTGCCAGCATGAACCAAGGGGGTTTAGGTGAAGCTTTCTTT
TRBV7-2	.	TRBJ2-2	.	CASSLRKATGELFF	TGTGCCAGCAGCTTAAGAAAGGCGACCGGGGAGCTGTTTTTT
TRBV5-4	.	TRBJ1-2	.	CASSTSDGLQVLYGYTF	TGTGCCAGCAGTACGTCCGACGGATTACAGGTCCTCTATGGCTACACCTTC
TRBV4-3	.	TRBJ1-4	TRBD1	CASSGQGAEGEKLFF	TGCGCCAGCAGCGGACAGGGGGCGGAGGGAGAAAAACTGTTTTTT
TRBV27	.	TRBJ2-7	TRBD2	CASSAPGGPLEQYF	TGTGCCAGCAGTGCCCCGGGAGGGCCCCTCGAGCAGTACTTC
TRBV7-2	.	TRBJ2-6	.	CASSRRGGTGANVLTF	TGTGCCAGCAGCAGGCGAGGGGGGACTGGGGCCAACGTCCTGACTTTC
TRBV7-9	.	TRBJ1-1	.	CASSPEGAGEAFF	TGTGCCAGCAGCCCCGAGGGCGCAGGCGAAGCTTTCTTT
TRBV10-3	few	TRBJ1-2	.	CAINPGLLSSNYGYTF	TGTGCCATCAATCCGGGACTCCTTAGCTCTAACTATGGCTACACCTTC
TRBV2	.	TRBJ2-7	TRBD2	CASSEGASGGTIIFYEQYF	TGTGCCAGCAGTGAAGGGGCTAGCGGGGGGACCATAATTTTCTACGAGCAGTACTTC
TRBV29-1	.	TRBJ2-7	.	CSVGLGDEQYF	TGCAGCGTTGGGCTTGGGGACGAGCAGTACTTC
TRBV29-1	.	TRBJ2-7	.	CSVGTGTIAYEQYF	TGCAGCGTTGGGACAGGGACTATCGCCTACGAGCAGTACTTC
TRBV19	.	TRBJ1-1	TRBD1	CASSKAGQGIFDTEAFF	TGTGCCAGTAGTAAGGCGGGACAGGGGATCTTCGACACTGAAGCTTTCTTT
TRBV29-1	.	TRBJ1-1	TRBD1	CSSTPQGLAFF	TGCAGCTCTACCCCACAGGGGTTAGCTTTCTTT
TRBV12-5	few	TRBJ2-1	TRBD1	CASALGQGVSNEQFF	TGTGCTAGTGCCTTGGGACAGGGGGTTTCCAATGAGCAGTTCTTC
TRBV19	.	TRBJ2-5	.	CASSYRAGETQYF	TGTGCCAGTAGTTACAGGGCTGGGGAGACCCAGTACTTC
TRBV2	.	TRBJ2-3	TRBD1	CASSSRGLGTDTQYF	TGTGCCAGCAGTTCCAGGGGGCTAGGCACAGATACGCAGTATTTT
TRBV7-8	.	TRBJ2-1	TRBD1	CASSWGQFNEQFF	TGTGCCAGCAGCTGGGGACAGTTCAATGAGCAGTTCTTC
TRBV5-1	.	TRBJ2-5	.	CASSLLGSQETQYF	TGCGCCAGCAGCTTGCTAGGCAGCCAAGAGACCCAGTACTTC
TRBV6-6	.	TRBJ1-2	.	CASSADFYGYTF	TGTGCCAGCAGCGCCGATTTCTATGGCTACACCTTC
TRBV11-2	once	TRBJ2-7	TRBD2	CASSLEAGAYEQYF	TGTGCCAGCAGCTTAGAGGCGGGGGCCTACGAGCAGTACTTC